The rows below give T cell receptor beta chains drawn from one sample of a study of PD-1 blockade in classical Hodgkin lymphoma. Data came from immunoSEQ multiplex PCR; TCRdb stores just in-frame clones and leaves some out. The sample consists of about 86,000 clones, 75% to 90% of them appearing once. The sequencing used peripheral blood mononuclear cells (PBMCs), collected at baseline. The receptor source for this set is a human donor with classical Hodgkin lymphoma. CDR3s include the opening cysteine and the closing phenylalanine or tryptophan. The order of the fields is D gene, clone size, V gene, J gene, CDR3 DNA, CDR3 protein. A D gene is named only where the DNA matches it firmly. Not every row has a clone size; where given, it reads once, few, many or a size class.

d_call: TRBD1
clone_size: many
v_call: TRBV15
j_call: TRBJ2-7
cdr3_nt: TGTGCCACCAGCAGGGACAGGGGGAGGGAGCAGTACTTC
cdr3_aa: CATSRDRGREQYF

d_call: TRBD2
clone_size: .
v_call: TRBV7-6
j_call: TRBJ2-7
cdr3_nt: TGTGCCAGCAGCTTACGGAGCGGGAGTCAGGACGAGCAGTACTTC
cdr3_aa: CASSLRSGSQDEQYF

d_call: .
clone_size: once
v_call: TRBV30
j_call: TRBJ2-7
cdr3_nt: TGTGCCTGGAGTGCCCTTTACCCGCCCTACTACGAGCAGTACTTC
cdr3_aa: CAWSALYPPYYEQYF

d_call: TRBD1
clone_size: .
v_call: TRBV11-2
j_call: TRBJ2-7
cdr3_nt: TGTGCCAGCAGCTTACTTGGACAGGGAGTCGAGTACTTC
cdr3_aa: CASSLLGQGVEYF

d_call: .
clone_size: .
v_call: TRBV7-9
j_call: TRBJ1-1
cdr3_nt: TGTGCCAGCAGCTTTGAGCAGGGTCAGTACTGGGCTTTCTTT
cdr3_aa: CASSFEQGQYWAFF

d_call: .
clone_size: .
v_call: TRBV4-3
j_call: TRBJ2-1
cdr3_nt: TGCGCCAGCAGCCATGACAACGGGCGGGTTGAGCAGTTCTTC
cdr3_aa: CASSHDNGRVEQFF

d_call: TRBD2
clone_size: .
v_call: TRBV7-2
j_call: TRBJ2-7
cdr3_nt: TGTGCCAGCAGCTTAACCCCCCCGGGACTAGCTAGCGAGCAGTACTTC
cdr3_aa: CASSLTPPGLASEQYF

d_call: TRBD1
clone_size: once
v_call: TRBV4-1
j_call: TRBJ1-1
cdr3_nt: TGCGCCAGCAGCCTGGGACAGCTGAACACTGAAGCTTTCTTT
cdr3_aa: CASSLGQLNTEAFF

d_call: .
clone_size: .
v_call: TRBV27
j_call: TRBJ2-7
cdr3_nt: TGTGCCAGCAGGACGACAATGGGGGACTACGAGCAGTACTTC
cdr3_aa: CASRTTMGDYEQYF

d_call: TRBD2
clone_size: .
v_call: TRBV9
j_call: TRBJ2-7
cdr3_nt: TGTGCCAGCACCCAGGGACTAGCGGGAGGGCCAGGCGAGCAGTACTTC
cdr3_aa: CASTQGLAGGPGEQYF

d_call: .
clone_size: .
v_call: TRBV21-1
j_call: TRBJ1-5
cdr3_nt: TGTGCCAGCCGTCGTAGACAGGGGAAACAGCCCCAGCATTTT
cdr3_aa: CASRRRQGKQPQHF

d_call: .
clone_size: once
v_call: TRBV27
j_call: TRBJ2-7
cdr3_nt: TGTGCCAGCGGGGCAGGACTAAACGAGCAGTACTTC
cdr3_aa: CASGAGLNEQYF

d_call: TRBD1
clone_size: .
v_call: TRBV30
j_call: TRBJ1-2
cdr3_nt: TGTGCCTGGGAACAGGGGTTAAACTATGGCTACACCTTC
cdr3_aa: CAWEQGLNYGYTF

d_call: .
clone_size: .
v_call: TRBV18
j_call: TRBJ1-2
cdr3_nt: TGTGCCAGCTCACCGGGGAATGGCTACACCTTC
cdr3_aa: CASSPGNGYTF

d_call: .
clone_size: .
v_call: TRBV5-1
j_call: TRBJ2-2
cdr3_nt: TGCGCCAGCAGCTTGTGGGAGAACACCGGGGAGCTGTTTTTT
cdr3_aa: CASSLWENTGELFF

d_call: .
clone_size: .
v_call: TRBV10-2
j_call: TRBJ2-5
cdr3_nt: TGCGCCAGCAGTGTGGGACGGAGACAAGAGACCCAGTACTTC
cdr3_aa: CASSVGRRQETQYF

d_call: .
clone_size: few
v_call: TRBV6-1
j_call: TRBJ1-2
cdr3_nt: TGTGCCAGCAGTGAGGTCGGGAACTATGGCTACACCTTC
cdr3_aa: CASSEVGNYGYTF

d_call: .
clone_size: .
v_call: TRBV7-2
j_call: TRBJ1-5
cdr3_nt: TGTGCCAGCAGCGCCGTGGGGAATCAGCCCCAGCATTTT
cdr3_aa: CASSAVGNQPQHF

d_call: .
clone_size: .
v_call: TRBV4-1
j_call: TRBJ1-1
cdr3_nt: TGCGCCAGCGTGGACCGAAACAGGGACACTGAAGCTTTCTTT
cdr3_aa: CASVDRNRDTEAFF

d_call: .
clone_size: .
v_call: TRBV28
j_call: TRBJ1-1
cdr3_nt: TGTGCCAGCAGTTTAAGGGAGCTCGGGGGAACTGAAGCTTTCTTT
cdr3_aa: CASSLRELGGTEAFF

d_call: TRBD1
clone_size: once
v_call: TRBV7-9
j_call: TRBJ2-2
cdr3_nt: TGTGCCAGCGAAAGGGGGGACAGGGCCGGGGAGCTGTTTTTT
cdr3_aa: CASERGDRAGELFF

d_call: .
clone_size: once
v_call: TRBV28
j_call: TRBJ1-1
cdr3_nt: TGTGCCAGCAGTTTACGCGGAACCGGGTTGCATGAAGCTTTCTTT
cdr3_aa: CASSLRGTGLHEAFF

d_call: .
clone_size: few
v_call: TRBV28
j_call: TRBJ2-7
cdr3_nt: TGTGCCAGCACCGACACACGTTACGAGCAGTACTTC
cdr3_aa: CASTDTRYEQYF

d_call: .
clone_size: once
v_call: TRBV7-9
j_call: TRBJ2-7
cdr3_nt: TGTGCCAGCAGCATCCGGGACTCCCTCTACGAGCAGTACTTC
cdr3_aa: CASSIRDSLYEQYF

d_call: .
clone_size: .
v_call: TRBV15
j_call: TRBJ2-5
cdr3_nt: TGTGCCACCAGCAGTTCGAGGGGGGTCGGGGGAGAGACCCAGTACTTC
cdr3_aa: CATSSSRGVGGETQYF

d_call: .
clone_size: .
v_call: TRBV7-2
j_call: TRBJ2-7
cdr3_nt: TGTGCCAGCAGCTTACAAACTTTCTACGAGCAGTACTTC
cdr3_aa: CASSLQTFYEQYF

d_call: TRBD2
clone_size: .
v_call: TRBV5-4
j_call: TRBJ2-3
cdr3_nt: TGTGCCAGCAGCCTCAGCGGGAGGGCCACAGATACGCAGTATTTT
cdr3_aa: CASSLSGRATDTQYF

d_call: .
clone_size: .
v_call: TRBV27
j_call: TRBJ1-2
cdr3_nt: TGTGCCAGCAGTTTCCAGGGATTTGGCTACACCTTC
cdr3_aa: CASSFQGFGYTF

d_call: TRBD2
clone_size: .
v_call: TRBV2
j_call: TRBJ2-1
cdr3_nt: TGTGCCAGCAGTTCGAGGACTAGCGGGAGTTCAGTCAATGAGCAGTTCTTC
cdr3_aa: CASSSRTSGSSVNEQFF

d_call: TRBD2
clone_size: .
v_call: TRBV30
j_call: TRBJ2-6
cdr3_nt: TGTGCCTGGAGTTCCGGGGGGGTCTCTGGGGCCAACGTCCTGACTTTC
cdr3_aa: CAWSSGGVSGANVLTF

d_call: TRBD1
clone_size: .
v_call: TRBV29-1
j_call: TRBJ2-2
cdr3_nt: TGCAGCGTTGAAGACGAAGGGACAGGGTTTGCCGGGGAGCTGTTTTTT
cdr3_aa: CSVEDEGTGFAGELFF

d_call: TRBD1
clone_size: .
v_call: TRBV2
j_call: TRBJ2-2
cdr3_nt: TGTGCCAGCAGTGGCACAGGGGCGTTCGCCGGGGAGCTGTTTTTT
cdr3_aa: CASSGTGAFAGELFF

d_call: TRBD2
clone_size: .
v_call: TRBV5-1
j_call: TRBJ2-1
cdr3_nt: TGCGCCAGCCGACTCCAGGGACTAGCGAGCTACAATGAGCAGTTCTTC
cdr3_aa: CASRLQGLASYNEQFF

d_call: .
clone_size: .
v_call: TRBV18
j_call: TRBJ2-7
cdr3_nt: TGTGCCAGCTCGCACGGACAGACCTACGAGCAGTACTTC
cdr3_aa: CASSHGQTYEQYF

d_call: .
clone_size: .
v_call: TRBV9
j_call: TRBJ2-1
cdr3_nt: TGTGCCAGCAGCGTAGATAGGGGCTCCTACAATGAGCAGTTCTTC
cdr3_aa: CASSVDRGSYNEQFF

d_call: .
clone_size: .
v_call: TRBV5-4
j_call: TRBJ1-2
cdr3_nt: TGTGCCAGCAGCCCGGGAGCCTGGGGCAGGGACGACTATGGCTACACCTTC
cdr3_aa: CASSPGAWGRDDYGYTF

d_call: TRBD1
clone_size: .
v_call: TRBV9
j_call: TRBJ2-1
cdr3_nt: TGTGCCCCTCACCGGGACAGGGGATCCAATGAGCAGTTCTTC
cdr3_aa: CAPHRDRGSNEQFF

d_call: .
clone_size: .
v_call: TRBV6-6
j_call: TRBJ1-1
cdr3_nt: TGTGCCAGCAGCCGAAACAGGGAAACTGAAGCTTTCTTT
cdr3_aa: CASSRNRETEAFF

d_call: .
clone_size: .
v_call: TRBV2
j_call: TRBJ1-2
cdr3_nt: TGTGCCAGCAGCGCATCGGAGATCCGTTCTGGGGGCTACACCTTC
cdr3_aa: CASSASEIRSGGYTF